A selection of T cell receptor beta chains follows, all from one sample in a study of prognosis after radiotherapy for stage I lung cancer. One entry per CDR3 protein results from TCRdb running MiXCR on the multiplex PCR reads. Here the sample spans around 30,000 distinct CDR3 sequences, less than 35% being singletons. The material sequenced was PBMCs, taken before or after stereotactic body radiation therapy (not recorded which). The source of these receptors is a donor older than 45 with non-small cell lung cancer. The CDR3 runs from the conserved cysteine through the conserved F or W. The order of the fields is clone size, V gene, J gene, D gene, CDR3 DNA, CDR3 protein. A D gene is named only where the DNA matches it firmly. Size is omitted from some rows. Given values are once, few, many or a class for expanded clones.

>many|TRBV28|TRBJ2-6|NA
TGTGCCAGCAGTTGGGGATTATCTGGGGCCAACGTCCTGACTTTC
CASSWGLSGANVLTF
>many|TRBV3-1|TRBJ2-5|TRBD2
TGTGCCAGCAGCCAAGTTTTCCGGACTAGCGTCCAAGAGACCCAGTACTTC
CASSQVFRTSVQETQYF
>many|TRBV13|TRBJ2-1|TRBD2
TGTGCCAGCAGCCCCGTTTTGAAGCGGGAGGTCAATGAGCAGTTCTTC
CASSPVLKREVNEQFF
>NA|TRBV28|TRBJ1-1|NA
TGTGCCATCAGTTTATATACCACGGGGCCTTTCTTT
CAISLYTTGPFF
>NA|TRBV4-1|TRBJ1-3|NA
TGCGCCAGCAGCCCCAAGGCCCCCCACTCTGGAAACACCATTTATTTT
CASSPKAPHSGNTIYF
>medium-sized|TRBV6-2/TRBV6-3|TRBJ2-1|NA
TGTGCCAGCAGTTTTAAAGGGGGTGAGCAGTTCTTC
CASSFKGGEQFF
>many|TRBV2|TRBJ2-7|NA
TGTGCCAGCAGTGACCCGGTGAGCTACGAGCAGTACTTC
CASSDPVSYEQYF
>many|TRBV29-1|TRBJ2-6|NA
TGCAGCGTTGCTTTTTGGGTATCTGGGGCCAACGTCCTGACTTTC
CSVAFWVSGANVLTF
>many|TRBV30|TRBJ1-4|TRBD1
TGTGCCTGGAGTGTATGGGGACAGGGTCAAGAAAAACTGTTTTTT
CAWSVWGQGQEKLFF
>many|TRBV20-1|TRBJ2-5|NA
TGCAGTGCTTCGGGGGGCGCAGAGACCCAGTACTTC
CSASGGAETQYF
>many|TRBV19|TRBJ1-5|TRBD1
TGTGCCAGTACCGGACCGGGACAGCCTAGCAATCAGCCCCAGCATTTT
CASTGPGQPSNQPQHF
>many|TRBV5-1|TRBJ2-1|NA
TGCGCCAGCAGCTCGGAGGGAGATGAGCAGTTCTTC
CASSSEGDEQFF
>NA|TRBV6-2/TRBV6-3|TRBJ2-6|NA
TGTGCCAGCAGTTACTCGATTCCCAATCCATCTGGGGCCAACGTCCTGACTTTC
CASSYSIPNPSGANVLTF
>many|TRBV18|TRBJ1-1|NA
TGTGCCAGCTCACCTCGGCAGGGTGAAGCTTTCTTT
CASSPRQGEAFF
>many|TRBV5-1|TRBJ2-7|TRBD1
TGCGCCAGCAGCCCGCATATTTTATCACAGGGGATAACCTACGAGCAGTACTTC
CASSPHILSQGITYEQYF
>NA|TRBV9|TRBJ2-2|TRBD1
TGCGCCAGCAGCCCGGGACAGAGAGACACCGGGGAGCTGTTTTTT
CASSPGQRDTGELFF
>NA|TRBV6-2/TRBV6-3|TRBJ1-4|NA
TGTGCCAGCAGGGAAACATCTCATCATGGCGAAAAACTGTTTTTT
CASRETSHHGEKLFF
>many|TRBV2|TRBJ2-7|NA
TGTGCCACCCTCCGGGCCGGCGAGCAGTACTTC
CATLRAGEQYF
>many|TRBV6-5|TRBJ2-3|TRBD2
TGTGCCAGCAGTTACCTAGCGGGACGGAGCACAGATACGCAGTATTTT
CASSYLAGRSTDTQYF
>NA|TRBV11-2|TRBJ2-7|TRBD1
TGTGCCAGCAGCAGGACAGGGCCCTACGAGCAGTACTTC
CASSRTGPYEQYF
>few|TRBV7-8|TRBJ2-5|NA
TGTGCCAGCAGCAAGGACGACCAAGAGACCCAGTACTTC
CASSKDDQETQYF
>NA|TRBV19|TRBJ1-5|TRBD1
TGTGCCAGTAGGACGGCAGGGGGAGATAGCAATCAGCCCCAGCATTTT
CASRTAGGDSNQPQHF
>few|TRBV6-1|TRBJ1-2|NA
TGTGCCAGCACTGACCGGGGGCGGGTCTATGGCTACACCTTC
CASTDRGRVYGYTF
>many|TRBV11-1|TRBJ2-1|TRBD2
TGTGCCAGCAGCTTTGCTAGCGGGAGTACCAATGAGCAGTTCTTC
CASSFASGSTNEQFF
>many|TRBV9|TRBJ2-2|TRBD2
TGTGCCAGCAGCGTCGGACTAGCGGGAGGGTCGGACACCGGGGAGCTGTTTTTT
CASSVGLAGGSDTGELFF
>many|TRBV20-1|TRBJ2-3|TRBD2
TGCAGCGGGGTAGCGGGAGCTGAAGGCACAGATACGCAGTATTTT
CSGVAGAEGTDTQYF
>many|TRBV5-1|TRBJ1-4|NA
TGCGCCAGCCGCTCTATCGGGGGGAATGAAAAACTGTTTTTT
CASRSIGGNEKLFF
>many|TRBV15|TRBJ2-5|NA
TGTGCCACCAGCAGAAGAGAGGGACGGACCTCCCGCGCGATTGAGACCCAGTACTTC
CATSRREGRTSRAIETQYF
>NA|TRBV10-3|TRBJ2-1|TRBD2
TGTGCCATCAGTTCCTTCGTGATAGCGGGCCTCTACAATGAGCAGTTCTTC
CAISSFVIAGLYNEQFF
>NA|TRBV5-6|TRBJ1-2|NA
TGTGCCAGCAGCTTGATCAGGGGTGGGTCCCTCAGATATGGCTACGCCTTC
CASSLIRGGSLRYGYAF
>many|TRBV20-1|TRBJ2-7|NA
TGCAGTGCTCGAAGACAGCCCTACGAGCAGTACTTC
CSARRQPYEQYF
>many|TRBV6-6|TRBJ2-1|NA
TGTGCCAGCAGTTACTCGACAGGAAACAATGAGCAGTTCTTC
CASSYSTGNNEQFF
>many|TRBV3-1|TRBJ1-6|NA
TGTGCCAGCAGCCATAATACAGGGTATAATTCACCCCTCCACTTT
CASSHNTGYNSPLHF
>NA|TRBV7-9|TRBJ2-2|TRBD2
TGTGCCAGCAGCCCCCCGGTGGGACTAGCGGTAGGATCGGTTACCGGGGAGCTGTTTTTT
CASSPPVGLAVGSVTGELFF
>medium-sized|TRBV28|TRBJ2-2|NA
TGTGCCAGCAGGACAGGAGGTGCCGGGGAGCTGTTTTTT
CASRTGGAGELFF
>many|TRBV2|TRBJ2-5|NA
TGTGCCAGCTCTAAAGGGTTGACAGAGACCCAGTACTTC
CASSKGLTETQYF
>many|TRBV9|TRBJ1-3|NA
TGTGCCAGCAGCGCCACGCTAATCAGCTCTGGAAACACCATATATTTT
CASSATLISSGNTIYF
>many|TRBV7-9|TRBJ2-7|NA
TGTGCCAGCAGCTTATACAGGGCACCGGGCGAGCAGTACTTC
CASSLYRAPGEQYF
>many|TRBV11-2|TRBJ2-1|TRBD1
TGTGCCAGCAGCTTAGAACAGGGGCGGTTCGATGAGCAGTTCTTC
CASSLEQGRFDEQFF
>many|TRBV20-1|TRBJ2-3|TRBD2
TGCAGTACCTTGGCGGGAGGGTTCACAGATACGCAGTATTTT
CSTLAGGFTDTQYF
>once|TRBV6-2/TRBV6-3|TRBJ1-3|TRBD1
TGTGCCAGCAGCGTGGTGACAGGGGGATTCTGGAACACCATATATTTT
CASSVVTGGFWNTIYF
>many|TRBV18|TRBJ1-3|NA
TGTGCCAGCTCACCAGCGGCAGCAGCTGGAAACACCATATATTTT
CASSPAAAAGNTIYF
>NA|TRBV30|TRBJ1-5|TRBD1
TGTGCCTGGAGTGTACCCGGCGACAGGGGGGGTTACCCCCAGCATTTT
CAWSVPGDRGGYPQHF
>many|TRBV4-1|TRBJ1-6|NA
TGCGCCAGCAGCCAAGCTCTGGAGCCCGGTCGATCACCCCTCCACTTT
CASSQALEPGRSPLHF
>many|TRBV2|TRBJ1-4|NA
TGTGCCAGCAGTGAAAAAGGTGCGCATAGAGAAAAACTGTTTTTT
CASSEKGAHREKLFF
>NA|TRBV10-2|TRBJ2-5|NA
TGCGCCAGCAGTAGACCACCGGAGGGGGCAGAGGCCGAGTACTTC
CASSRPPEGAEAEYF
>NA|TRBV28|TRBJ1-6|NA
TGTGCAAGCAGTTTATTGACGGGCAATTCACCCCTCCAATTT
CASSLLTGNSPLQF
>many|TRBV20-1|TRBJ1-1|NA
TGCAGTGCTACAGACAGGCGAAGGGTAGCTTTCTTT
CSATDRRRVAFF
>many|TRBV9|TRBJ1-2|NA
TGTGCCAGCAGCGTGGGAGGGGGGGCCGCTTATGGCTACACCTTC
CASSVGGGAAYGYTF
>NA|TRBV7-8|TRBJ2-2|TRBD1
TGTGCCAGCATCCCGGGACAGGGCATCTGGGAGCTGTTTTTT
CASIPGQGIWELFF
>many|TRBV6-1|TRBJ2-7|TRBD1
TGTGCCAGCAGTGTGGGACAGGGGGCCCACGAGCAGTACTTC
CASSVGQGAHEQYF